What follows are 16 T cell receptor beta chains derived from one specimen sequenced in a study of T cell repertoires in aging, cancer and after chemotherapy. TRB rearrangements spanning V, D and J were amplified using mixed TRB-A/B primers. TCRdb re-analysed the multiplex PCR reads in MiXCR, keeping a single row per CDR3 protein. The table shows about 10,000 distinct CDR3 sequences, with around 38% occurring only once. Amplification of TCR beta used genomic DNA extracted from peripheral blood. Sequenced: blood. The receptors stem from a human donor in good health.

The sample holds a few counts of this clonotype. This chain links TRBV20-1 with TRBJ1-3; 8 nucleotides match TRBD1. The CDR3 covers 15 residues. The V gene's germline CDR1 is DFQATT and CDR2 SNEGSKA (reference sequence). V was clipped by 0 bases and J by 6 bases; unmatched bases: 7. The CDR3 region has the DNA TGCAGTGCTAGAGATCTCAGGGGGCAAAAAAACACCATATATTTT. It yields the protein CSARDLRGQKNTIYF.

V is TRBV5-4 and J is TRBJ1-2, with D unclear. Trimming pared 4 bases from V and 5 bases from J, leaving 9 bases between. The CDR3 spans 12 residues. Germline V gene lookup returns CDR1 SGHNT and CDR2 YYREEE (reference sequence). The chain's CDR3 is CASSPDGYGYTF. In DNA form, the CDR3 reads TGTGCCAGCAGCCCGGACGGGTATGGCTACACCTTC. The whole variable domain, remainder taken from reference TRBV5-4 and TRBJ1-2, is ETGVTQSPTHLIKTRGQQVTLRCSSQSGHNTVSWYQQALGQGPQFIFQYYREEENGRGNFPPRFSGLQFPNYSSELNVNALELDDSALYLCASSPDGYGYTFGSGTRLTVV.

The sample holds a few counts of this clonotype. The rearrangement joins TRBV10-1 to TRBJ2-1; D remains ambiguous. Trimming pared 0 bases from V and 9 bases from J, leaving 9 bases between. The length of the CDR3 is 13 residues. Germline assignment: CDR1 WNHNN and CDR2 SYGVQD (reference sequence). The CDR3 DNA reads as TGCGCCAGCAGTGAGTCGTTGGGTTCTGAGCAGTTCTTC. Protein sequence: CASSESLGSEQFF.

The rearrangement uses TRBV15 and TRBJ2-3; D remains unclear. Between the trimmed V and J ends, which lost 6 bases and 1 base, there was a span of 5 bases. The CDR3 totals 12 residues. The germline V gene encodes CDR1 LNHNV and CDR2 YYDKDF (reference sequence). The CDR3 spells CATRRGTDTQYF. CDR3 in DNA: TGTGCCACCAGAAGGGGCACAGATACGCAGTATTTT.

This clonotype was detected only a few times. V and J are TRBV10-1 and TRBJ1-2; TRBD1 matches 7 bases. Trimming took 3 bases from V and 0 from J; bases not matched to a gene: 4. CDR1 and CDR2 (germline): WNHNN, SYGVQD (reference sequence). The CDR3 has 15 residues. In DNA form, the CDR3 reads TGCGCCAGCAGTGACGACAGGGTTCCTAACTATGGCTACACCTTC. Translation gives CASSDDRVPNYGYTF.

CDR3 protein: CASSLIYGLGETQYF. The DNA of the CDR3 is TGTGCCAGCAGCTTAATTTATGGGTTGGGAGAGACCCAGTACTTC. The chain couples TRBV7-3 to TRBJ2-5; D is undetermined. This CDR3 has 15 amino acids. Trimming cost V 1 base and J 4 bases, with 13 bases left between them. Germline lookup yields CDR1 SGHTA and CDR2 FQGTGA.

Only a few counts were recorded for this clonotype. The chain joins TRBV7-2 to TRBJ2-7; tentatively, D is TRBD2 (5 bases). Germline V gives CDR1 SGHTA, CDR2 FQGNSA. V shed 4 bases and J shed 2 bases, with 15 bases lying between them. The CDR3 is 15 residues long. CDR3 residues: CASSSARRRAYEQYF. The CDR3 DNA reads as TGTGCCAGCAGCTCCGCGCGCCGGCGGGCCTACGAGCAGTACTTC.

The genes are TRBV6-5 and TRBJ1-6; D is unclear. The V end was cut by 0 bases, the J end by 9 bases, with 6 bases between. The CDR3 is 13 amino acids. Per the germline V gene, CDR1 is MNHEY and CDR2 is SVGAGI. As DNA, the CDR3 is TGTGCCAGCAGTTACTCTCCGAGTTCACCCCTCCACTTT. This gives the protein CASSYSPSSPLHF.

V gene TRBV10-2 combines with J gene TRBJ1-4, with D maybe TRBD1 (5 bases). The CDR3 has 15 residues. Trimming shortened V by 0 bases and J by 4 bases, and 9 bases separated the two germline ends. Per germline, CDR1 WSHSY and CDR2 SAAADI. CDR3 region: CASSESQGLNEKLFF. CDR3 DNA: TGCGCCAGCAGTGAGTCCCAGGGCCTTAATGAAAAACTGTTTTTT.

V and J are TRBV6-6 and TRBJ1-6, with D tentatively TRBD1 (6 bases). CDR3 size: 14 residues. Germline CDR1 MNHNY, CDR2 SVGAGI (reference sequence). V was clipped by 10 bases and J by 5 bases, with 15 bases between them. CDR3 region: CANARDINNSPLHF. The CDR3 coding sequence is TGTGCCAACGCCAGGGACATCAATAATTCACCCCTCCACTTT.

The rearrangement uses TRBV18 and TRBJ2-2, with 11 bases aligning to TRBD1. CDR3 length equals 19 residues. Germline CDR1 reads KGHSH; CDR2 reads LQKENI. With 5 bases clipped from V and 0 bases from J, the junction kept 11 bases outside the gene matches. The CDR3 is CASSSGQGALGPNTGELFF. The CDR3 bases are TGTGCCAGCTCATCCGGACAGGGGGCGTTGGGACCGAACACCGGGGAGCTGTTTTTT.

This chain joins TRBV6-5 and TRBJ2-1, with 8 bases lining up with TRBD2. The CDR3 loop spans 16 amino acids. The germline V gene encodes CDR1 MNHEY and CDR2 SVGAGI. With 0 bases clipped from V and 3 bases from J, the junction kept 4 bases outside the gene matches. In DNA, the CDR3 is TGTGCCAGCAGTTACTCGCGACGGGGGGGCTACAATGAGCAGTTCTTC. This sequence encodes CASSYSRRGGYNEQFF.

This chain connects TRBV19 to TRBJ1-2, with 12 bases lining up with TRBD1. The V gene end was trimmed by 3 bases and the J gene end by 0 bases; junction bases not matched to a gene: 17. The CDR3 has 21 residues. The germline V gene has CDR1 LNHDA and CDR2 SQIVND (reference sequence). The CDR3 region is CASSIRLFERDRGQPNYGYTF. The CDR3 DNA reads as TGTGCCAGTAGTATCCGATTATTCGAAAGGGACAGGGGGCAGCCTAACTATGGCTACACCTTC. The whole variable domain, remainder taken from reference TRBV19 and TRBJ1-2, is DGGITQSPKYLFRKEGQNVTLSCEQNLNHDAMYWYRQDPGQGLRLIYYSQIVNDFQKGDIAEGYSVSREKKESFPLTVTSAQKNPTAFYLCASSIRLFERDRGQPNYGYTFGSGTRLTVV.

The chain joins TRBV20-1 to TRBJ2-1; maybe TRBD2 (5 bases). CDR1 and CDR2 (germline): DFQATT, SNEGSKA (reference sequence). The CDR3 spans 14 residues. The V gene lost 5 bases and the J gene lost 6 bases, with 17 bases spanning the gap. The CDR3 is CSAALGRDFNEQFF. The CDR3 nucleotides are TGCAGTGCTGCCTTGGGCCGGGATTTCAATGAGCAGTTCTTC.

The gene calls are TRBV7-6 and TRBJ1-1; D not certain. Germline V CDR1 and CDR2: SGHVS, FNYEAQ. With 0 bases removed from V and 1 base from J, the gap between germline ends came to 12 bases. This CDR3 is 16 amino acids long. The CDR3 coding sequence is TGTGCCAGCAGCTTAGCGTCGGGAGATTGGAACACTGAAGCTTTCTTT. This encodes CASSLASGDWNTEAFF.

The genes are TRBV11-1 and TRBJ2-3; D assignment may be TRBD1 or TRBD2 (6 bases each). Deletions cut 1 base from V and 5 bases from J, with 16 bases between. Germline V lookup: CDR1 SGHAT, CDR2 FQDESV (reference sequence). The CDR3 covers 16 residues. The CDR3, as DNA: TGTGCCAGCAGCTTAGAGGGGGGACACCGCGGAGATACGCAGTATTTT. Its translation is CASSLEGGHRGDTQYF.